The 16 T cell receptor beta chains reported below all come from one sample, sequenced in a study of post-analysis software for immune sequencing data. Study-level results: Patients carried roughly five TRBV segments more frequently than controls did, and TRBV5-6, TRBV5-1 and TRBV20-1 were among them.

Built from TCR beta cDNA, the libraries had unique molecular identifiers in them. TCRdb passed the PCR reads through MiXCR, listing each CDR3 protein once. This sample has hundreds of thousands of distinct CDR3 sequences, with 55% to 70% found just once. These receptors are not linked to any known antigen. The sequenced sample was blood. The receptors stem from a girl aged 2-15 years with multiple sclerosis.

The chain recombines TRBV7-2 with TRBJ1-4; 9 bases fit TRBD1. The CDR3 consists of 14 residues. The V segment lost 5 bases and the J segment 4 bases; nucleotides outside the gene matches: 2. Per germline, CDR1 SGHTA and CDR2 FQGNSA. CDR3 DNA sequence: TGTGCCAGCAGCCGGGACAGGGATAATGAAAAACTGTTTTTT. Amino acid sequence: CASSRDRDNEKLFF.

The rearrangement joins TRBV12-3 or TRBV12-4 to TRBJ1-1; unclear D gene. Trimming left V 4 bases short and J 3 bases short, with 15 bases between. CDR3 size: 15 residues. The CDR3 nucleotides read TGTGCCAGCAGTTCCTACATGGTAAGGGACACTGAAGCTTTCTTT. Protein sequence: CASSSYMVRDTEAFF.

V is TRBV11-1 and J is TRBJ2-2; 13 nucleotides line up with TRBD2. The CDR3 runs to 17 residues. V lost 6 bases, J lost 0 bases, and 4 bases stayed unmatched. Germline V gene sequence: CDR1 SGHAT, CDR2 FQDESV (reference sequence). The CDR3 spells CASSKGLAGTNTGELFF. Written as DNA, the CDR3 is TGTGCCAGCAGTAAGGGACTAGCGGGAACGAACACCGGGGAGCTGTTTTTT.

Only one count was recorded for this clonotype. The chain recombines TRBV4-1 with TRBJ2-5; 12 bases agree with TRBD2. V was clipped by 0 bases and J by 4 bases; unmatched bases: 9. The germline CDR1 and CDR2 sequences are MGHRA and YSYEKL. This CDR3 has 18 amino acids. The CDR3 DNA follows: TGCGCCAGCAGCCAAGATCTCCTAGCGGGAGGGTTCCGAGAGACCCAGTACTTC. Amino acid sequence: CASSQDLLAGGFRETQYF.

The chain has TRBV20-1 and TRBJ2-1; 12 bases fit TRBD1. Germline loops: CDR1 DFQATT, CDR2 SNEGSKA (reference sequence). V was clipped by 5 bases and J by 3 bases; unmatched bases: 17. The CDR3 sequence is 19 residues long. The DNA of the CDR3 is TGCAGTGCTCCTCTTCCCGGGACAGGGGGCGCTGGGTTCTACAATGAGCAGTTCTTC. This sequence encodes CSAPLPGTGGAGFYNEQFF.

A few counts support this clonotype. This sequence joins TRBV7-2 and TRBJ1-1; D is ambiguous. Germline values: CDR1 SGHTA, CDR2 FQGNSA. V shed 4 bases and J shed 1 base, with 16 bases lying between them. The CDR3 covers 16 residues. CDR3 loop: CASSSGSGMPNTEAFF. The CDR3 DNA is TGTGCCAGCAGCTCCGGTAGTGGGATGCCGAACACTGAAGCTTTCTTT.

The CDR3 sequence is CASGREDTQYF. DNA for the CDR3: TGTGCCAGCGGGCGGGAAGATACGCAGTATTTT. This chain connects TRBV7-9 to TRBJ2-3, with D possibly matching TRBD2 (6 bases). Trimming cost V 8 bases and J 5 bases, with 8 bases left between them. This CDR3 spans 11 amino acids. Looked up from germline, CDR1 is SEHNR and CDR2 is FQNEAQ (reference sequence).

This clonotype was observed once. CDR3 sequence reads: CASSLRVGPPRETQYF. CDR3 in DNA: TGTGCCAGCAGTTTACGAGTTGGCCCTCCGAGGGAGACCCAGTACTTC. The chain combines TRBV12-3 or TRBV12-4 with TRBJ2-7; unclear D gene. The assigned J gene may be wrong: the sequence end matches TRBJ2-5 better. The CDR3 runs 16 residues.

The chain uses TRBV27 and TRBJ2-1; 10 nucleotides line up with TRBD2. CDR3 length equals 15 residues. From germline, CDR1 is MNHEY and CDR2 SMNVEV (reference sequence). The junction had 8 bases not matched to a gene; V was cut back by 5 bases and J by 7 bases. The CDR3 is CASSTQREGRNEQFF. The CDR3 DNA reads as TGTGCCAGCAGTACCCAGCGGGAGGGCCGGAATGAGCAGTTCTTC.

The sample holds a few counts of this clonotype. The CDR3 region is CASSLGPSNYGYTF. As DNA, the CDR3 is TGTGCCAGCAGCTTAGGGCCTTCTAACTATGGCTACACCTTC. The V and J genes are TRBV7-2 and TRBJ1-2; no firm D call. Germline-derived CDR1 and CDR2 are SGHTA and FQGNSA. CDR3 length: 14 amino acids. Trimming stripped 1 base from V and 0 bases from J, with 6 bases between. Combining the CDR3 with reference TRBV7-2 and TRBJ1-2 gives the whole variable domain GAGVSQSPSNKVTEKGKDVELRCDPISGHTALYWYRQSLGQGLEFLIYFQGNSAPDKSGLPSDRFSAERTGGSVSTLTIQRTQQEDSAVYLCASSLGPSNYGYTFGSGTRLTVV.

The chain recombines TRBV29-1 with TRBJ2-3, with D unresolved. There are 14 residues in the CDR3. Germline CDR1 is SQVTM and CDR2 is ANQGSEA. The V gene lost 4 bases and the J gene lost 0 bases, with 11 bases spanning the gap. The CDR3 nucleotides read TGCAGCGTTGGACCGGACGGAAGCACAGATACGCAGTATTTT. Translated: CSVGPDGSTDTQYF.

The V call is TRBV20-1, the J call TRBJ2-5; D is possibly TRBD1 (5 bases). Germline V gene lookup returns CDR1 DFQATT and CDR2 SNEGSKA (reference sequence). The CDR3 sequence is 12 residues long. The V and J ends lost 4 bases and 2 bases respectively, with 8 bases between them. The CDR3 bases are TGCAGTGCTAAAAGACAGCAAGAGACCCAGTACTTC. The encoded protein is CSAKRQQETQYF.

For the CDR3, the DNA is TGTGCCACACTCCCCGGACAGCCCTACAATGAGCAGTTCTTC. This gives the protein CATLPGQPYNEQFF. J is TRBJ2-1 and V is TRBV7-9, with D maybe TRBD1 (6 bases). The CDR3 loop spans 14 amino acids. Per germline, CDR1 SEHNR and CDR2 FQNEAQ (reference sequence). V lost 10 bases, J lost 2 bases, and 15 bases lay in between.

This clonotype was seen a few times. The chain couples TRBV20-1 to TRBJ2-7; D perhaps matches TRBD1 (6 bases). The V end lost 0 bases, the J end lost 7 bases, and 22 bases lay between the germline ends. This CDR3 is 16 amino acids long. Germline CDR1 and CDR2: DFQATT and SNEGSKA (reference sequence). The CDR3 bases are TGCAGTGCTAGAGATGCAGGGGCAGGCCGACGAGGGGAGCAGTACTTC. Translated, it gives CSARDAGAGRRGEQYF.

V is TRBV20-1 and J is TRBJ1-4; D not certain. Germline V gene sequence: CDR1 DFQATT, CDR2 SNEGSKA (reference sequence). V lost 3 bases and J lost 8, with 16 bases in between. This CDR3 has 14 residues. As DNA, the CDR3 is TGCAGTGCTAGCCGGGCCCCCGAATGGGAAAAACTGTTTTTT. Protein: CSASRAPEWEKLFF.

This clonotype was counted at least ten times. The V and J genes are TRBV12-3 or TRBV12-4 and TRBJ2-1; D might be TRBD2 (6 bases). CDR3 size: 12 residues. V lost 3 bases to trimming and J lost 7 bases, with 7 bases between them. The CDR3, as DNA: TGTGCCAGCAGTTTTGGAGGGAATGAGCAGTTCTTC. It translates to CASSFGGNEQFF.